This TCR beta chain was identified during a study of T cell responses to AZD1222 COVID-19 vaccine. About the study: The analysis combined second doses at about 4 or about 12 weeks.

Concerning this clone: Its antigen is unidentified.

Sequenced by immunoSEQ multiplex PCR; TCRdb stores in-frame clones only, minus some. There are roughly 180,000 clones in the sample; 91% occur only once, and 1.9% lies in the top ten. This CDR3 contains 15 residues. V lost 4 bases, J lost 8 bases, and 12 bases stayed unmatched. Germline V gene lookup returns CDR1 SGHTA and CDR2 FQGNSA. Notes on the study in general: White British ancestry dominated among donors, who included more females, and clonal diversity was possibly underestimated. Baseline seropositivity characterized only six AZD1222 recipients.

The clonotype was recovered from an adult in good health. The specimen comprised peripheral blood, sampled on day 0 of AZD1222 vaccination. J is TRBJ1-2 and V is TRBV7-2; 8 nucleotides line up with TRBD1. The CDR3 DNA sequence: TGTGCCAGCAGCTCGTTGGGACAGGAAGCGTCAGGCTACACCTTC. Its translation is CASSSLGQEASGYTF.